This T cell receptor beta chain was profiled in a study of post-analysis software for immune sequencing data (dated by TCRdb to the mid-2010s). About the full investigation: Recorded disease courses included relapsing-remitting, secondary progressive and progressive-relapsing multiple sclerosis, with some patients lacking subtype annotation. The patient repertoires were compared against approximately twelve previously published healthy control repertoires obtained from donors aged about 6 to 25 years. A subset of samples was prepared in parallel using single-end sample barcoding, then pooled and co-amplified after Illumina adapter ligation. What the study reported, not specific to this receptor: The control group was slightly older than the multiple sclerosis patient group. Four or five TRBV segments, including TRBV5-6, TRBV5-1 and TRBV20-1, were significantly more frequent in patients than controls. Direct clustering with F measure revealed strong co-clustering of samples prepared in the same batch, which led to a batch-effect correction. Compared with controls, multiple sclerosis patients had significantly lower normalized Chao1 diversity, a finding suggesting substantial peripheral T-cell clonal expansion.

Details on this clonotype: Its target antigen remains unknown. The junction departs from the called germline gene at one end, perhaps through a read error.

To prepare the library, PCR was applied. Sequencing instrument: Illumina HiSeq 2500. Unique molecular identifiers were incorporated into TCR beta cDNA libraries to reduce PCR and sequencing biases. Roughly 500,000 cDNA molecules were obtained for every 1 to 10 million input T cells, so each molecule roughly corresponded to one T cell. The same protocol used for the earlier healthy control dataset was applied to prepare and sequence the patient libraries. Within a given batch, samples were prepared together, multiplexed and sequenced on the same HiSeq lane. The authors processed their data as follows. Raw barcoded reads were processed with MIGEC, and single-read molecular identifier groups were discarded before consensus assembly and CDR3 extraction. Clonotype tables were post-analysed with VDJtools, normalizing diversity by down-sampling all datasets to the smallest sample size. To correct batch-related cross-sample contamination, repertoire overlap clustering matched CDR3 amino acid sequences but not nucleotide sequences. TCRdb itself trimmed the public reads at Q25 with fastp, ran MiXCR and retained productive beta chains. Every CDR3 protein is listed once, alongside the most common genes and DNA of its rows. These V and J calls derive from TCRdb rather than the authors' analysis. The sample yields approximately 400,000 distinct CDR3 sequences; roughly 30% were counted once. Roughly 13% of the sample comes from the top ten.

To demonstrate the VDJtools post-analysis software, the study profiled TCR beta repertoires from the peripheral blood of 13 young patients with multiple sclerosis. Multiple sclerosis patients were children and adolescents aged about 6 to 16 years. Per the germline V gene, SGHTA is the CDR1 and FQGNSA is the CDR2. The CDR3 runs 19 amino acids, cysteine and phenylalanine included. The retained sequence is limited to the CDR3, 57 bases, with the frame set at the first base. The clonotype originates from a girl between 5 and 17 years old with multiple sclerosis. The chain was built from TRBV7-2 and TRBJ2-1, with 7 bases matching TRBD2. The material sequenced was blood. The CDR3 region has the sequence CASSTETGTTPGSYNEQVF. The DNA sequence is TGTGCCAGCAGTACAGAGACCGGGACTACCCCAGGGTCCTACAATGAGCAGGTCTTC.